This entry lists 17 T cell receptor beta chains sequenced from one sample in a study of a mutant IDH1 vaccine in newly diagnosed glioma. Described time point: week 23, last vaccination. Every single dose of the vaccine, 300 ug of mutant IDH1 20-mer peptide, came with topical imiquimod. Using immunoSEQ multiplex PCR, the repertoire was profiled, and TCRdb retains in-frame clones only, with some absent. The repertoire holds about 60,000 clones, with over 80% as singletons. These receptors have no identified antigens. Here the sequenced sample was PBMCs, taken from a glioma patient whose treatment included an IDH1 peptide vaccine. The receptor set was obtained from a man between 40 and 49 years old with glioma.

The chain employs TRBV2 and TRBJ1-3; D may be TRBD1 (6 bases). CDR3 length: 15 residues. Trimming pared 6 bases from V and 1 base from J, leaving 13 bases between. Looked up from germline, CDR1 is SNHLY and CDR2 is FYNNEI. The CDR3 sequence: CASSVQGGSGNTIYF. The CDR3 DNA reads TGTGCCAGCAGCGTACAGGGAGGGTCTGGAAACACCATATATTTT.

The V gene is TRBV19, the J gene TRBJ1-2, with D perhaps TRBD1 (5 bases). The CDR3 is 16 residues long. The germline V gene has CDR1 LNHDA and CDR2 SQIVND (reference sequence). V was clipped by 10 bases and J by 4 bases, with 25 bases between them. CDR3 loop: CAIFSISGDFGYGYTF. CDR3 coding DNA: TGTGCCATCTTTTCTATCTCCGGGGACTTTGGCTATGGCTACACCTTC.

The V call is TRBV7-6, the J call TRBJ2-2; no reliable D call. The CDR3 totals 15 residues. V lost 7 bases to trimming and J lost 0 bases, with 12 bases between them. Germline V gene lookup returns CDR1 SGHVS and CDR2 FNYEAQ. The CDR3 bases are TGTGCCAGCATGGGTCCGGTCTCGAACACCGGGGAGCTGTTTTTT. Amino acids: CASMGPVSNTGELFF.

This rearrangement joins TRBV5-1 to TRBJ2-3; D perhaps matches TRBD2 (5 bases). Trimming pared 0 bases from V and 0 bases from J, leaving 5 bases between. This CDR3 spans 14 amino acids. Germline V gene data show CDR1 as SGHRS and CDR2 as YFSETQ. DNA for the CDR3: TGCGCCAGCAGCTTGGGAGGGAGCACAGATACGCAGTATTTT. Translation gives CASSLGGSTDTQYF. Looking up the rest from reference TRBV5-1 and TRBJ2-3 gives the full variable domain: KAGVTQTPRYLIKTRGQQVTLSCSPISGHRSVSWYQQTPGQGLQFLFEYFSETQRNKGNFPGRFSGRQFSNSRSEMNVSTLELGDSALYLCASSLGGSTDTQYFGPGTRLTVL.

The chain recombines TRBV6-1 with TRBJ2-5; 9 positions agree with TRBD1. Trimming cost V 3 bases and J 5 bases; bases outside gene matches: 7. The germline V gene encodes CDR1 MNHNS and CDR2 SASEGT. The CDR3 has 15 residues. CDR3 DNA: TGTGCCAGCAGTGAGAGGGACAGGGCCCCTGAGACCCAGTACTTC. Protein: CASSERDRAPETQYF.

CDR3 sequence: CSVAVTRSSYEQYF. DNA of the CDR3: TGCAGCGTGGCCGTGACAAGGAGCTCCTACGAGCAGTACTTC. The chain couples TRBV29-1 to TRBJ2-7; D unclear. This CDR3 spans 14 amino acids. The V and J ends lost 6 bases and 0 bases respectively, with 15 bases between them. The germline V gene has CDR1 SQVTM and CDR2 ANQGSEA.

The chain is built from TRBV19 and TRBJ2-6, with D unclear. Trimming left V 5 bases short and J 0 bases short, with 8 bases between. Germline V gene lookup returns CDR1 LNHDA and CDR2 SQIVND (reference sequence). The CDR3 totals 15 residues. In DNA, the CDR3 is TGTGCCAGTAGTTGGCAGGCCTCTGGGGCCAACGTCCTGACTTTC. Residues: CASSWQASGANVLTF.

The chain recombines TRBV4-3 with TRBJ1-1; D ambiguous. The CDR3 loop spans 14 amino acids. Germline V CDR1 and CDR2: LGHNA, YSLEER. V lost 0 bases and J 0 bases, leaving 5 bases between the germline ends. CDR3 in amino acids: CASSQDQMNTEAFF. In DNA, the CDR3 is TGCGCCAGCAGCCAAGACCAGATGAACACTGAAGCTTTCTTT.

This clone occurred once. The V gene is TRBV7-9, the J gene TRBJ2-7; tentatively, D is TRBD1 or TRBD2 (5 bases each). With 2 bases removed from V and 5 bases from J, the gap between germline ends came to 10 bases. The germline gives CDR1 SEHNR, CDR2 FQNEAQ (reference sequence). This CDR3 is built from 13 residues. The CDR3 is CASSLTGTDEQYF. CDR3 nucleotides: TGTGCCAGCAGCTTAACCGGGACGGACGAGCAGTACTTC.

The V and J genes are TRBV27 and TRBJ1-1; D is undetermined. Looked up from germline, CDR1 is MNHEY and CDR2 is SMNVEV (reference sequence). V lost 1 base and J 3 bases, leaving 12 bases between the germline ends. The CDR3 consists of 15 residues. CDR3 DNA sequence: TGTGCCAGCAGTTTATGGGTTACGCGGGACACTGAAGCTTTCTTT. It is translated as CASSLWVTRDTEAFF.

This chain connects TRBV27 to TRBJ2-7; D not certain. CDR1 and CDR2 (germline): MNHEY, SMNVEV (reference sequence). Trimming pared 3 bases from V and 5 bases from J, leaving 26 bases between. This CDR3 comprises 18 residues. The CDR3 is CASSFRFGFLGSLDEQYF. Here the CDR3 DNA reads TGTGCCAGCAGTTTTAGGTTTGGCTTTCTGGGGTCGTTGGACGAGCAGTACTTC.

The CDR3 is CATSRTSGDNEQFF. The CDR3 region has the DNA TGTGCCACCAGCAGGACTAGCGGGGACAATGAGCAGTTCTTC. This chain links TRBV15 with TRBJ2-1, with 11 bases aligning to TRBD2. The V segment lost 3 bases and the J segment 5 bases; nucleotides outside the gene matches: 0. Germline loops: CDR1 LNHNV, CDR2 YYDKDF (reference sequence). This CDR3 region has 14 residues.

The J gene is TRBJ1-4, the V gene TRBV5-8; D may be TRBD1 (5 bases). Germline CDR1 reads SGHTS; CDR2 reads YDEGEE. CDR3 size: 14 residues. V lost 1 base to trimming and J lost 5 bases, with 9 bases between them. CDR3: CASSLKGSNEKLFF. Written as DNA, the CDR3 is TGTGCCAGCAGCTTGAAGGGGTCCAATGAAAAACTGTTTTTT.

Points on this clone: Mismatch with germline at one junction end may stem from a read error. J is TRBJ2-7 and V is TRBV19, with TRBD1 as a possible D gene (5 bases). Germline CDR1 is LNHDA and CDR2 is SQIVND (reference sequence). CDR3 length: 12 amino acids. The CDR3 nucleotides read TGTGCCAGTAGGATAGGGGAAAGCGAGCAGTACTTC. Residues: CASRIGESEQYF. Combining the CDR3 with reference TRBV19 and TRBJ2-7 gives the whole variable domain DGGITQSPKYLFRKEGQNVTLSCEQNLNHDAMYWYRQDPGQGLRLIYYSQIVNDFQKGDIAEGYSVSREKKESFPLTVTSAQKNPTAFYLCASRIGESEQYFGPGTRLTVT.

The chain employs TRBV4-2 and TRBJ1-5; D is uncertain. The CDR3 consists of 17 residues. Trimming took off 1 base at V and 11 bases at J, with 24 bases between the two ends. CDR1 LGHNA and CDR2 YNFKEQ come from the germline V gene. The CDR3 protein is CASSQAAEVIGRTAQHF. CDR3 nucleotide sequence: TGTGCCAGCAGCCAAGCGGCGGAGGTGATCGGGAGAACGGCCCAGCATTTT.

The chain links TRBV7-2 to TRBJ2-5; 8 nucleotides match TRBD1. This CDR3 spans 15 amino acids. V lost 1 base, J lost 5 bases, and 6 bases stayed unmatched. The germline CDR1 and CDR2 sequences are SGHTA and FQGNSA. CDR3 DNA: TGTGCCAGCAGCTTAGGAACAGGGGGTCAGGAGACCCAGTACTTC. It yields the protein CASSLGTGGQETQYF.

The genes are TRBV7-9 and TRBJ2-3, with TRBD2 matching over 16 bases. V gave up 4 bases and J gave up 0 bases; unmatched junction bases: 7. Germline loops: CDR1 SEHNR, CDR2 FQNEAQ (reference sequence). The CDR3 length is 19 residues. The CDR3 here is CASSWGLAGGPSSTDTQYF. DNA of the CDR3: TGTGCCAGCAGCTGGGGACTAGCGGGAGGGCCTTCTAGCACAGATACGCAGTATTTT.